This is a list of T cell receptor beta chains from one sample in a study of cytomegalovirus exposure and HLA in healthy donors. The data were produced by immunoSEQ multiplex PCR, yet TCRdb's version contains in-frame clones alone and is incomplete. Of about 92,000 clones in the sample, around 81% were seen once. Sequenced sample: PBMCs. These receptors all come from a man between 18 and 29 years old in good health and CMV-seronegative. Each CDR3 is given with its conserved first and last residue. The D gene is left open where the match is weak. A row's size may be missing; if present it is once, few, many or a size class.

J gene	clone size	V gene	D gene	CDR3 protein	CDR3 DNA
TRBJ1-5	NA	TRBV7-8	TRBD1	CASSLERTGGWPQHF	TGTGCCAGCAGCTTAGAGAGGACAGGGGGTTGGCCCCAGCATTTT
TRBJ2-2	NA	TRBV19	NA	CATRIEGNTGELFF	TGTGCCACCCGCATTGAGGGTAACACCGGGGAGCTGTTTTTT
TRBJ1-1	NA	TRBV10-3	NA	CAISGEANTEAFF	TGTGCCATCAGTGGGGAGGCGAACACTGAAGCTTTCTTT
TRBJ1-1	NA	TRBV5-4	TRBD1	CASRADRGNTEAFF	TGTGCCAGCAGGGCTGACAGGGGTAACACTGAAGCTTTCTTT
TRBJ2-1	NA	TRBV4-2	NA	CASSQERLDEQFF	TGTGCCAGCAGCCAGGAAAGACTAGATGAGCAGTTCTTC
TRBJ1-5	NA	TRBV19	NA	CASSRSGQENQPQHF	TGTGCCAGTAGTAGATCAGGACAAGAAAATCAGCCCCAGCATTTT
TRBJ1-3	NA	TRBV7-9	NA	CASRQGAGNTIYF	TGTGCCAGCAGACAGGGAGCGGGAAACACCATATATTTT
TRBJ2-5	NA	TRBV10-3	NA	CAISGGEETQYF	TGTGCCATCAGTGGGGGGGAGGAGACCCAGTACTTC
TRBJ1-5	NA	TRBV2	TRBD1	CASSDSVGQGMAQPQHF	TGTGCCAGCAGTGACTCTGTGGGACAGGGGATGGCTCAGCCCCAGCATTTT
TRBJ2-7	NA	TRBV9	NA	CASSVEGPRALGEQYF	TGTGCCAGCAGCGTAGAAGGGCCCAGGGCCCTAGGCGAGCAGTACTTC
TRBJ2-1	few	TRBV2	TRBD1	CASSGRTGLEEQFF	TGTGCCAGCAGTGGACGGACAGGGTTGGAGGAGCAGTTCTTC
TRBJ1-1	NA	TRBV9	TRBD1	CASSTATGMNTEAFF	TGTGCCAGCAGCACAGCGACAGGGATGAACACTGAAGCTTTCTTT